The rows below give T cell receptor beta chains drawn from one sample of a study of blood T cell repertoires in COVID-19. The method was immunoSEQ multiplex PCR; TCRdb's version includes in-frame clones alone and lacks a portion of them. The sample holds 120,000 to 150,000 clones; more than 75% are singletons and the top ten take 1% to 1.5%. The sample comprised PBMCs or T cells enriched from blood (not recorded which). All receptors come from a woman younger than 45 with acute COVID-19. CDR3s include the opening cysteine and the closing phenylalanine or tryptophan. D genes are given only for firm matches. Not all rows give a size; the values are once, few, many and, for expanded clones, a class.

abundance	v_gene	j_gene	d_gene	CDR3aa	CDR3nt
NA	TRBV10-1	TRBJ2-7	TRBD1	CASGKQGEYEQYF	TGCGCCAGCGGGAAACAGGGGGAATACGAGCAGTACTTC
NA	TRBV11-2	TRBJ2-5	TRBD2	CASSLGGGRLETQYF	TGTGCCAGCAGCTTAGGCGGGGGGCGGTTGGAGACCCAGTACTTC
NA	TRBV7-2	TRBJ2-7	NA	CASSLRPVQNPYEQYF	TGTGCCAGCAGCTTACGCCCCGTCCAGAACCCCTACGAGCAGTACTTC
NA	TRBV19	TRBJ1-2	NA	CASREAGTQYGYTF	TGTGCCAGTAGAGAAGCCGGGACACAGTATGGCTACACCTTC
NA	TRBV28	TRBJ2-3	NA	CASSHRGATDTQYF	TGTGCCAGCAGCCACCGCGGGGCCACAGATACGCAGTATTTT
NA	TRBV7-3	TRBJ2-7	TRBD1	CASSLYRGTGVSSYEQYF	TGTGCCAGCAGCTTATACCGGGGGACAGGGGTGTCCTCCTACGAGCAGTACTTC
NA	TRBV7-2	TRBJ2-5	TRBD1	CASSSGQPQETQYF	TGTGCCAGCAGCTCGGGACAGCCCCAAGAGACCCAGTACTTC
NA	TRBV29-1	TRBJ2-7	TRBD2	CSVEGASGRSSYEQYF	TGCAGCGTTGAAGGGGCTAGCGGGAGGAGCTCCTACGAGCAGTACTTC
NA	TRBV5-8	TRBJ1-5	TRBD1	CASSFAGTGSQPQHF	TGTGCCAGCAGCTTTGCTGGGACAGGGAGTCAGCCCCAGCATTTT
NA	TRBV28	TRBJ1-1	NA	CASRARNTEAFF	TGTGCCAGCCGCGCTAGAAACACTGAAGCTTTCTTT
NA	TRBV5-1	TRBJ2-1	TRBD2	CASSLEASGSSQQFF	TGCGCCAGCAGCTTGGAGGCTAGCGGGAGTTCACAGCAGTTCTTC
NA	TRBV7-8	TRBJ1-5	NA	CASSEVQGPIQPQHF	TGTGCCAGCAGCGAGGTACAGGGACCTATCCAGCCCCAGCATTTT
NA	TRBV6-4	TRBJ2-1	TRBD2	CASSWGLAEYNEQFF	TGTGCCAGCAGTTGGGGACTAGCGGAATACAATGAGCAGTTCTTC
NA	TRBV27	TRBJ1-2	NA	CASSPQENWDGYTF	TGTGCCAGCAGTCCACAGGAGAACTGGGATGGCTACACCTTC
NA	TRBV11-2	TRBJ1-1	TRBD1	CASSLAGGMNTEAFF	TGTGCCAGCAGCTTAGCAGGGGGAATGAACACTGAAGCTTTCTTT
NA	TRBV12-3/TRBV12-4	TRBJ2-5	NA	CASSSKGVETQYF	TGTGCCAGCAGTTCTAAGGGGGTGGAGACCCAGTACTTC
NA	TRBV7-9	TRBJ1-1	NA	CASSLGQVNTEAFF	TGTGCCAGCAGCTTAGGACAGGTTAACACTGAAGCTTTCTTT
once	TRBV5-8	TRBJ2-7	TRBD1	CASSMTGPGLEQYF	TGTGCCAGCAGCATGACAGGGCCAGGTCTCGAGCAGTACTTC
NA	TRBV19	TRBJ2-2	NA	CASSSRLGADMNTGELFF	TGTGCCAGTAGTTCTCGTTTGGGGGCGGACATGAACACCGGGGAGCTGTTTTTT
once	TRBV6-1	TRBJ1-2	NA	CASSEGGANYGYTF	TGTGCCAGCAGTGAAGGGGGCGCGAACTATGGCTACACCTTC
NA	TRBV5-6	TRBJ2-7	TRBD2	CASSLGRLAGVGSYEQYF	TGTGCCAGCAGCTTGGGGCGACTAGCGGGAGTCGGGTCCTACGAGCAGTACTTC
NA	TRBV7-2	TRBJ2-7	TRBD1	CASSPTGGYEQYF	TGTGCCAGCAGCCCAACAGGGGGGTACGAGCAGTACTTC
NA	TRBV7-2	TRBJ2-7	NA	CASSLGSARGYEQYF	TGTGCCAGCAGCTTAGGTTCGGCCAGAGGCTACGAGCAGTACTTC
NA	TRBV9	TRBJ1-5	NA	CASNPGQFNQPQHF	TGTGCCAGCAACCCGGGACAATTCAATCAGCCCCAGCATTTT
NA	TRBV5-5	TRBJ1-4	NA	CASSLYTDNEKLFF	TGTGCCAGCAGCTTATACACCGATAATGAAAAACTGTTTTTT
NA	TRBV5-4	TRBJ2-3	NA	CASSPGLGLSTDTQYF	TGTGCCAGCAGCCCAGGCCTGGGACTCAGCACAGATACGCAGTATTTT